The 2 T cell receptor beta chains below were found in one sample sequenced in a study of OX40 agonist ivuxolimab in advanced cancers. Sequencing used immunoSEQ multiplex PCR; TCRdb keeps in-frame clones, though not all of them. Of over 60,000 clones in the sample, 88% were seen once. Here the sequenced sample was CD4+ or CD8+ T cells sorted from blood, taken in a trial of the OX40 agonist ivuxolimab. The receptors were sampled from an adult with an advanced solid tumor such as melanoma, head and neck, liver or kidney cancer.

The CDR3 spells CASSSHSNRGYTF. CDR3 coding DNA: TGTGCCAGCAGCTCCCACTCAAATCGGGGCTACACCTTC. The V and J genes are TRBV5-6 and TRBJ1-2; D remains unclear. Germline V lookup: CDR1 SGHDT, CDR2 YYEEEE. The CDR3 consists of 13 residues. Deletions cut 3 bases from V and 8 bases from J, with 14 bases between.

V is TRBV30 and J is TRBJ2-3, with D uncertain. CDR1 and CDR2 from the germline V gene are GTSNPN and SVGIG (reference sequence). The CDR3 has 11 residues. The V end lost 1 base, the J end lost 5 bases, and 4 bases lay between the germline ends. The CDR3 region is CAWSAGDTQYF. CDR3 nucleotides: TGTGCCTGGAGTGCTGGAGATACGCAGTATTTT.